Listed below are T cell receptor beta chains from one sample, sequenced in a study of CD8 T cells in ankylosing spondylitis. TCRdb redid the calling of the 5' RACE reads with MiXCR, one entry per CDR3 protein. The sample shows approximately 550,000 distinct CDR3 sequences, roughly an eighth of them seen only once. Material for sequencing was blood, either unsorted or a sorted T cell fraction (not recorded which). These TCRs come from a male donor with ankylosing spondylitis. CDR3s include the opening cysteine and the closing phenylalanine or tryptophan. D genes are given only for firm matches. Part of the rows lack a size; the others show once, few, many or a class for expanded clones.

d_gene,j_gene,abundance,v_gene,CDR3nt,CDR3aa
-,TRBJ1-1,-,TRBV5-1,TGCGCCAGCAATGGAATGAGAGGGGGCACTGAAGCTTTCTTT,CASNGMRGGTEAFF
-,TRBJ2-5,-,TRBV28,TGTGCCAGCCGGTGGCAGGGGAGCCAAGAGACCCAGTACTTC,CASRWQGSQETQYF
TRBD2,TRBJ2-3,many,TRBV4-1,TGCGCCAGCAGCCAATCGGGGAGGGCGGGAGTGACAGATACGCAGTATTTT,CASSQSGRAGVTDTQYF
-,TRBJ2-7,many,TRBV11-2,TGTGCCAGCAGCTTAGGGCAGATGGTCTACGAGCAGTACTTC,CASSLGQMVYEQYF
TRBD2,TRBJ2-2,many,TRBV11-2,TGTGCCAGCAGCCCGGGACTAGCGGTGAACACCGGGGAGCTGTTTTTT,CASSPGLAVNTGELFF
-,TRBJ1-1,few,TRBV2,TGTGCCAGCAGTACAGGGAATAGGGGGACTGAAGCTTTCTTT,CASSTGNRGTEAFF
-,TRBJ2-1,few,TRBV7-6,TGTGCCAGCAGCTTAAACGACGGGGCCTTTGACTTC,CASSLNDGAFDF
TRBD1,TRBJ1-1,many,TRBV2,TGTGCCAGCAGTGAAATATTAGAGACAGGGGGTCAGTGGGAAAACACTGAAGCTTTCTTT,CASSEILETGGQWENTEAFF
TRBD1,TRBJ1-6,many,TRBV20-1,TGCAGTGCTGTCGGACAGGAGAATTCACCCCTCCACTTT,CSAVGQENSPLHF
TRBD2,TRBJ2-3,-,TRBV20-1,TGCAGTGCTAGAGGCGGGGGACTGAGCACAGATACGCAGTATTTT,CSARGGGLSTDTQYF
TRBD2,TRBJ2-2,few,TRBV20-1,TGCAGTGCCCGGACTAGCGGGAGACCGAACACCGGGGAGCTGTTTTTT,CSARTSGRPNTGELFF
TRBD1,TRBJ2-5,few,TRBV27,TGTGCCAGCAGATCCATGGACAGGGGATTCCAAGAGACCCAGTACTTC,CASRSMDRGFQETQYF
-,TRBJ1-5,few,TRBV12-3/TRBV12-4,TGTGCCAGCAGTTCCACCCGGACAGACTATAGCAATCAGCCCCAGCATTTT,CASSSTRTDYSNQPQHF
-,TRBJ2-3,-,TRBV9,TGTGCCAGCAGCGTACAGGGCCACAGAGGGGATACGCAGTATTTT,CASSVQGHRGDTQYF
-,TRBJ1-1,many,TRBV20-1,TGCAGTGCTAGAGTAATGGGAACGAACACTGAAGCTTTCTTT,CSARVMGTNTEAFF
TRBD1,TRBJ1-5,-,TRBV20-1,TGCAGTGCTAAGGGGGACAGCAAGTATAGCAATCAGCCCCAGCATTTT,CSAKGDSKYSNQPQHF
-,TRBJ1-5,-,TRBV12-3/TRBV12-4,TGTGCCAGCAGTTTCATTTTTCAGCCCCAGCATTTT,CASSFIFQPQHF
-,TRBJ2-2,few,TRBV5-6,TGTGCCAGCAGCTCCGACGACCGGTTCACCGGGGAGCTGTTTTTT,CASSSDDRFTGELFF
-,TRBJ2-1,-,TRBV21-1,TGTGCCAGCAGCAAACTGATCCGACAGGGGACCCACAATGAGCAGTTCTTC,CASSKLIRQGTHNEQFF
-,TRBJ2-5,-,TRBV27,TGTGCCAGCAGTTTAAAGTACCAAGAGACCCAGTACTTC,CASSLKYQETQYF
TRBD2,TRBJ2-2,few,TRBV7-2,TGTGCCAGCAGCCTACTAGCGGGTTCCACCGGGGAGCTGTTTTTT,CASSLLAGSTGELFF
TRBD2,TRBJ2-5,-,TRBV5-1,TGCGCCAGCAGCTTGAGCACTAGCGGGAGTTCGGAGACCCAGTACTTC,CASSLSTSGSSETQYF
-,TRBJ1-5,few,TRBV20-1,TGCAGTGCTACTGTTTTAGGTGGGAGCAATCAGCCCCAGCATTTT,CSATVLGGSNQPQHF
-,TRBJ2-2,-,TRBV11-2,TGTGCCAGCAGCCGGAGATGGCTTTCCGGGAGTAGTACCGGGGAGCTGTTTTTT,CASSRRWLSGSSTGELFF
-,TRBJ2-4,few,TRBV12-3/TRBV12-4,TGTGCCAGCAGCCGCGATTCGGTCATTCAGTACTTC,CASSRDSVIQYF
-,TRBJ1-1,few,TRBV5-1,TGCGCCAGCACTCAACCGGGGAACACTGAAGCTTTCTTT,CASTQPGNTEAFF
-,TRBJ1-1,-,TRBV7-9,TGTGCCAGCAGCTTATTCGAGAACACTGAAGCTTTCTTT,CASSLFENTEAFF
TRBD2,TRBJ2-5,-,TRBV20-1,TGCAGTGCTGGACTAGCGGGGTACCAAGAGACCCAGTACTTC,CSAGLAGYQETQYF
-,TRBJ2-1,-,TRBV4-2,TGTGCCAGCAGCCAAGATGAGGGGGGGCCAGTCTACAATGAGCAGTTCTTC,CASSQDEGGPVYNEQFF
-,TRBJ2-2,-,TRBV29-1,TGCAGCGTTACCGGGGGGCTATACACCGGGGAGCTGTTTTTT,CSVTGGLYTGELFF
-,TRBJ2-3,-,TRBV28,TGTGCCAGCAGTGAACGGGGGGCGGGAGATGAGTATACGCAGTATTTT,CASSERGAGDEYTQYF
TRBD1,TRBJ2-5,once,TRBV20-1,TGCAGTGCTAGAACAGGGGGAGGACAAGAGACCCAGTACTTC,CSARTGGGQETQYF
-,TRBJ2-4,few,TRBV7-9,TGTGCCAGCAGCTTAATTTACAGGGAGATAAACATTCAGTACTTC,CASSLIYREINIQYF
-,TRBJ2-7,few,TRBV15,TGTGCCACCAGTACGTCGTTGGCCGCAACCTACGAGCAGTACTTC,CATSTSLAATYEQYF
-,TRBJ2-1,many,TRBV5-1,TGCGCCAGCAGCTTGACAGGGCCCCACCTCCATGAGCAGTTCTTC,CASSLTGPHLHEQFF
-,TRBJ2-3,few,TRBV20-1,TGCAGTGCCCTACCGACTGGCACAGATACGCAGTATTTT,CSALPTGTDTQYF
-,TRBJ2-5,few,TRBV20-1,TGCAGTGCTAGAGATTTGGGGGATTGGGGCCAAGAGACCCAGTACTTC,CSARDLGDWGQETQYF
-,TRBJ1-1,many,TRBV12-3/TRBV12-4,TGTGCCAGCAGCCGTGACCGGAACACTGAAGCTTTCTTT,CASSRDRNTEAFF
TRBD1,TRBJ2-6,-,TRBV4-1,TGCGCCAGCAGCCAAAGAGGGACAGGGGTCTCTGGGGCCAACGTCCTGACTTTC,CASSQRGTGVSGANVLTF
-,TRBJ2-1,-,TRBV11-3,TGTGCCAGCAGCGTCAAGATAACCTACAATGAGCAGTTCTTC,CASSVKITYNEQFF
-,TRBJ2-5,few,TRBV20-1,TGCAGTGCACGGACGGAAGAGACCCAGTACTTC,CSARTEETQYF